A selection of T cell receptor beta chains follows, all from one sample in a study of cytomegalovirus exposure and HLA in healthy donors. Libraries were prepared by immunoSEQ multiplex PCR; TCRdb keeps only in-frame clonotypes and omits some of them. The sample contains 90,000 to 120,000 clones, 81% of which appear only once. Sequencing used PBMCs. These receptors were obtained from a man aged 25 to 40 in good health and CMV-seronegative. CDR3s include the opening cysteine and the closing phenylalanine or tryptophan. D genes are given only for firm matches. Where a row states a size, it is once, few, many or the class of an expanded clone; other rows omit it.

J gene: TRBJ1-4
clone size: .
D gene: .
V gene: TRBV6-6
CDR3 protein: CASRRDSTTNEKLFF
CDR3 DNA: TGTGCCAGCAGAAGGGACTCTACAACTAATGAAAAACTGTTTTTT

J gene: TRBJ2-1
clone size: .
D gene: .
V gene: TRBV13
CDR3 protein: CASSPSRGSYNEQFF
CDR3 DNA: TGTGCCAGCAGCCCAAGTCGCGGATCCTACAATGAGCAGTTCTTC

J gene: TRBJ2-1
clone size: .
D gene: TRBD1
V gene: TRBV29-1
CDR3 protein: CSVDSRTGGSYNEQFF
CDR3 DNA: TGCAGCGTTGATTCCCGGACAGGGGGCTCCTACAATGAGCAGTTCTTC

J gene: TRBJ2-1
clone size: few
D gene: .
V gene: TRBV7-2
CDR3 protein: CASSLTDNEQFF
CDR3 DNA: TGTGCCAGCAGCTTAACAGACAATGAGCAGTTCTTC

J gene: TRBJ1-2
clone size: .
D gene: TRBD1
V gene: TRBV7-9
CDR3 protein: CASSPREDRGQSGGYTF
CDR3 DNA: TGTGCCAGCAGCCCGAGGGAGGACAGGGGGCAATCGGGCGGCTACACCTTC

J gene: TRBJ2-1
clone size: .
D gene: TRBD1
V gene: TRBV6-5
CDR3 protein: CASSYVRDRYNEQFF
CDR3 DNA: TGTGCCAGCAGTTACGTCCGGGACAGATACAATGAGCAGTTCTTC

J gene: TRBJ1-1
clone size: .
D gene: TRBD1
V gene: TRBV4-1
CDR3 protein: CASSAWTGSNTEAFF
CDR3 DNA: TGCGCCAGCAGCGCTTGGACAGGGTCCAATACTGAAGCTTTCTTT

J gene: TRBJ2-2
clone size: .
D gene: .
V gene: TRBV9
CDR3 protein: CASSVLLAANTGELFF
CDR3 DNA: TGTGCCAGCAGCGTATTACTAGCAGCGAACACCGGGGAGCTGTTTTTT

J gene: TRBJ2-3
clone size: .
D gene: .
V gene: TRBV11-3
CDR3 protein: CASSGPGSREGLDTQYF
CDR3 DNA: TGTGCCAGCAGCGGGCCAGGAAGTAGGGAAGGACTGGATACGCAGTATTTT

J gene: TRBJ1-4
clone size: .
D gene: .
V gene: TRBV6-5
CDR3 protein: CASSYVLYEKLFF
CDR3 DNA: TGTGCCAGCAGTTACGTTCTGTATGAAAAACTGTTTTTT

J gene: TRBJ1-5
clone size: .
D gene: TRBD1
V gene: TRBV5-1
CDR3 protein: CASSLGGQGGEPQHF
CDR3 DNA: TGCGCCAGCAGCCTCGGGGGACAGGGGGGAGAGCCCCAGCATTTT

J gene: TRBJ2-1
clone size: .
D gene: TRBD1
V gene: TRBV30
CDR3 protein: CACTGDRDYNEQFF
CDR3 DNA: TGTGCCTGTACAGGGGACAGGGATTACAATGAGCAGTTCTTC

J gene: TRBJ2-7
clone size: .
D gene: TRBD2
V gene: TRBV7-6
CDR3 protein: CASSLGASGSYEQYF
CDR3 DNA: TGTGCCAGCAGCTTAGGAGCTAGCGGGTCCTACGAGCAGTACTTC

J gene: TRBJ2-5
clone size: few
D gene: TRBD1
V gene: TRBV11-2
CDR3 protein: CASSQTGGFAETQYF
CDR3 DNA: TGTGCCAGCAGCCAGACAGGGGGCTTCGCAGAGACCCAGTACTTC

J gene: TRBJ1-4
clone size: few
D gene: TRBD1
V gene: TRBV28
CDR3 protein: CATRDRGQVFEKLFF
CDR3 DNA: TGTGCCACCCGGGACAGGGGGCAGGTTTTTGAAAAACTGTTTTTT

J gene: TRBJ1-1
clone size: .
D gene: .
V gene: TRBV7-9
CDR3 protein: CASSFSIGLEAFF
CDR3 DNA: TGTGCCAGCAGCTTTTCTATCGGACTTGAAGCTTTCTTT

J gene: TRBJ1-1
clone size: few
D gene: .
V gene: TRBV5-6
CDR3 protein: CASSLVGTNTEAFF
CDR3 DNA: TGTGCCAGCAGCTTGGTCGGGACAAACACTGAAGCTTTCTTT

J gene: TRBJ1-5
clone size: .
D gene: TRBD1
V gene: TRBV4-1
CDR3 protein: CASSQTRQGPNQPQHF
CDR3 DNA: TGCGCCAGCAGCCAAACCCGACAGGGTCCCAATCAGCCCCAGCATTTT

J gene: TRBJ2-7
clone size: .
D gene: TRBD2
V gene: TRBV7-3
CDR3 protein: CASSQTAGISYEQYF
CDR3 DNA: TGTGCCAGCAGCCAGACAGCGGGAATCTCCTACGAGCAGTACTTC

J gene: TRBJ1-5
clone size: .
D gene: .
V gene: TRBV9
CDR3 protein: CASSEGVGGGQPQHF
CDR3 DNA: TGTGCCAGCAGCGAGGGCGTGGGAGGGGGACAGCCCCAGCATTTT

J gene: TRBJ2-7
clone size: .
D gene: TRBD1
V gene: TRBV27
CDR3 protein: CASSLDRGREYF
CDR3 DNA: TGTGCCAGCAGTTTGGACAGGGGGCGAGAGTACTTC

J gene: TRBJ2-7
clone size: .
D gene: .
V gene: TRBV30
CDR3 protein: CAWSSRRGLLSYEQYF
CDR3 DNA: TGTGCCTGGAGTTCTCGCAGGGGTTTACTTTCCTACGAGCAGTACTTC

J gene: TRBJ2-7
clone size: once
D gene: .
V gene: TRBV5-6
CDR3 protein: CASTLGQGLDEQYF
CDR3 DNA: TGTGCCAGCACTTTGGGACAGGGACTAGACGAGCAGTACTTC

J gene: TRBJ1-1
clone size: .
D gene: TRBD1
V gene: TRBV4-1
CDR3 protein: CASSRTGQEAFF
CDR3 DNA: TGCGCCAGCAGCCGAACGGGACAGGAAGCTTTCTTT

J gene: TRBJ1-1
clone size: .
D gene: .
V gene: TRBV27
CDR3 protein: CASIYPTGGTEAFF
CDR3 DNA: TGTGCCAGCATCTATCCCACGGGGGGGACTGAAGCTTTCTTT

J gene: TRBJ1-5
clone size: few
D gene: .
V gene: TRBV7-9
CDR3 protein: CASSLAGGDSNQPQHF
CDR3 DNA: TGTGCCAGCAGCTTAGCCGGCGGAGATAGCAATCAGCCCCAGCATTTT

J gene: TRBJ2-7
clone size: .
D gene: .
V gene: TRBV6-5
CDR3 protein: CASRQAYEQYF
CDR3 DNA: TGTGCCAGCCGACAGGCCTACGAGCAGTACTTC

J gene: TRBJ1-2
clone size: few
D gene: TRBD1
V gene: TRBV7-9
CDR3 protein: CASSLGTGKDGYTF
CDR3 DNA: TGTGCCAGCAGCTTAGGGACAGGGAAGGATGGCTACACCTTC

J gene: TRBJ2-7
clone size: .
D gene: TRBD1
V gene: TRBV7-9
CDR3 protein: CASSWGDRDPLEQYF
CDR3 DNA: TGTGCCAGCAGCTGGGGGGACAGGGATCCCCTCGAGCAGTACTTC